Reported below is one T cell receptor beta chain. Individuals drawn from 24 US areas were about 18 to 89 years old. The ends were cut back, 9 bases at V and 5 bases at J, with 31 bases in the middle. The CDR3 runs 18 residues. Germline values: CDR1 LNHNV, CDR2 YYDKDF (reference sequence). This record comes from a study of blood T cell repertoires in COVID-19. TCRdb keeps only in-frame clones here, not all; method: immunoSEQ multiplex PCR. Among around 210,000 clones listed, roughly nine tenths were seen once. The source of this sequence is a woman between 18 and 29 years old who had recovered from COVID-19. The sample taken for sequencing was PBMCs or T cells enriched from blood (not recorded which). The gene calls are TRBV15 and TRBJ1-1; D remains ambiguous. The CDR3 reads CATSGGRRALGVRTEAFF. The CDR3 DNA reads as TGTGCCACGTCAGGCGGGAGAAGGGCATTAGGTGTACGAACTGAAGCTTTCTTT.